The 18 T cell receptor beta chains below come from one sample, sequenced in a study of siplizumab effects on memory and regulatory T cells. The assay was immunoSEQ multiplex PCR, and TCRdb's table has in-frame clones only and misses some. The repertoire includes roughly 100,000 clones, over 95% of them detected once, and roughly 0.033% sits in the top ten. The sample comprised naive CD4+ T cells sorted from blood. The receptor set was obtained from a human donor in good health.

The chain employs TRBV18 and TRBJ1-1; maybe TRBD1 (6 bases). Germline CDR1 KGHSH, CDR2 LQKENI. Deletions cut 6 bases from V and 4 bases from J, with 12 bases between. This CDR3 has 13 residues. Written as DNA, the CDR3 is TGTGCCAGCTCCTCAGGGGAAGGCACTGAAGCTTTCTTT. Translating gives CASSSGEGTEAFF. Full variable domain (rest looked up from reference TRBV18 and TRBJ1-1): NAGVMQNPRHLVRRRGQEARLRCSPMKGHSHVYWYRQLPEEGLKFMVYLQKENIIDESGMPKERFSAEFPKEGPSILRIQQVVRGDSAAYFCASSSGEGTEAFFGQGTRLTVV.

This clone was seen only once. This chain links TRBV30 with TRBJ1-1; D may be TRBD1 (5 bases). The CDR3 is 11 amino acids. V lost 5 bases and J lost 8, with 12 bases in between. Germline-derived CDR1 and CDR2 are GTSNPN and SVGIG (reference sequence). Here the CDR3 reads CAWSNPGEAFF. The DNA for the CDR3 is TGTGCCTGGTCAAATCCAGGGGAAGCTTTCTTT. The variable domain in full, completed from reference TRBV30 and TRBJ1-1, reads SQTIHQWPATLVQPVGSPLSLECTVEGTSNPNLYWYRQAAGRGLQLLFYSVGIGQISSEVPQNLSASRPQDRQFILSSKKLLLSDSGFYLCAWSNPGEAFFGQGTRLTVV.

The chain employs TRBV5-6 and TRBJ1-1; D is undetermined. The V and J ends lost 1 base and 0 bases respectively, with 13 bases between them. The CDR3 extends over 16 amino acids. Germline CDR1 and CDR2: SGHDT and YYEEEE. The CDR3 sequence: CASSLIPTDLNTEAFF. Written as DNA, the CDR3 is TGTGCCAGCAGCTTGATACCAACAGACTTGAACACTGAAGCTTTCTTT.

The CDR3 nucleotides read TGTGCCAGCGGGCAGAATGAAAAACTGTTTTTT. Translated: CASGQNEKLFF. The rearrangement joins TRBV28 to TRBJ1-4; the D is unclear. Germline V gives CDR1 MDHEN, CDR2 SYDVKM. The CDR3 has 11 amino acids. The V end lost 8 bases, the J end lost 5 bases, and 6 bases lay between the germline ends. Together with reference TRBV28 and TRBJ1-4, the CDR3 gives the full variable domain: DVKVTQSSRYLVKRTGEKVFLECVQDMDHENMFWYRQDPGLGLRLIYFSYDVKMKEKGDIPEGYSVSREKKERFSLILESASTNQTSMYLCASGQNEKLFFGSGTQLSVL.

The rearrangement links TRBV6-5 to TRBJ2-3; 10 bases fit TRBD2. The trim removed 5 bases at V and 5 bases at J, leaving 7 bases unmatched. This CDR3 has 15 amino acids. Germline CDR1 is MNHEY and CDR2 is SVGAGI. The CDR3 here is CASSGSGGSVDTQYF. The CDR3 DNA follows: TGTGCCAGCAGTGGTAGCGGGGGGTCAGTAGATACGCAGTATTTT.

This clone showed up just once. The V call is TRBV6-1, the J call TRBJ2-7; 9 bases map to TRBD1. V was clipped by 8 bases and J by 4 bases; unmatched bases: 9. The CDR3 consists of 14 residues. Per germline, CDR1 MNHNS and CDR2 SASEGT. The chain's CDR3 is CASGTGGIRYEQYF. CDR3 sequence (DNA): TGTGCCAGCGGAACAGGGGGCATTCGGTACGAGCAGTACTTC.

The chain carries TRBV15 and TRBJ1-6; D is perhaps TRBD1 (5 bases). V was clipped by 3 bases and J by 8 bases, with 11 bases between them. Looked up from germline, CDR1 is LNHNV and CDR2 is YYDKDF (reference sequence). The CDR3 consists of 14 residues. For the CDR3, the DNA is TGTGCCACCAGCAGGGACTCAGGGCATTCACCCCTCCACTTT. Its protein is CATSRDSGHSPLHF.

The rearrangement joins TRBV27 to TRBJ1-1; the D gene is possibly TRBD1 (5 bases). The V end was cut by 3 bases, the J end by 5 bases, with 10 bases between. This CDR3 has 13 amino acids. Germline V lookup: CDR1 MNHEY, CDR2 SMNVEV (reference sequence). The CDR3 is CASSFGGWTEAFF. The CDR3 nucleotides are TGTGCCAGCAGTTTTGGGGGATGGACTGAAGCTTTCTTT.

The V and J genes are TRBV19 and TRBJ1-3; no firm D call. The ends were cut back, 6 bases at V and 0 bases at J, with 18 bases in the middle. Germline V lookup: CDR1 LNHDA, CDR2 SQIVND (reference sequence). CDR3 length: 17 residues. The CDR3 DNA reads TGTGCCAGTAGCATATCCCGGGCCCTGAGCTCTGGAAACACCATATATTTT. The encoded protein is CASSISRALSSGNTIYF.

The V and J genes are TRBV5-1 and TRBJ2-7, with 12 positions matching TRBD2. Germline lookup yields CDR1 SGHRS and CDR2 YFSETQ. The J segment lost 6 bases and the V segment lost 3 bases, leaving 7 bases of the junction unmatched. The CDR3 loop spans 15 amino acids. Here the CDR3 reads CASSSLAGGPGEQYF. CDR3 DNA: TGCGCCAGCAGCTCTCTAGCGGGGGGGCCTGGCGAGCAGTACTTC. The whole variable domain, filled in from reference TRBV5-1 and TRBJ2-7, reads KAGVTQTPRYLIKTRGQQVTLSCSPISGHRSVSWYQQTPGQGLQFLFEYFSETQRNKGNFPGRFSGRQFSNSRSEMNVSTLELGDSALYLCASSSLAGGPGEQYFGPGTRLTVT.

The V call is TRBV27, the J call TRBJ2-3; 10 bases fit TRBD1. CDR1 is MNHEY and CDR2 is SMNVEV in the germline V gene (reference sequence). CDR3 length: 15 residues. Trimming cost V 11 bases and J 1 base; bases outside gene matches: 9. DNA for the CDR3: TGTGCCGGATGGGGGACAGGGGTCCGCACAGATACGCAGTATTTT. The encoded protein is CAGWGTGVRTDTQYF.

The genes are TRBV30 and TRBJ2-7; 9 positions match TRBD1. The germline CDR1 and CDR2 sequences are GTSNPN and SVGIG (reference sequence). The CDR3 totals 14 residues. After removal of 0 bases from V and 6 bases from J, the junction contained 6 bases not matched to a gene. CDR3 loop: CAWSVLGTGSEQYF. In DNA, the CDR3 is TGTGCCTGGAGTGTCCTGGGGACAGGGTCCGAGCAGTACTTC.

The chain is built from TRBV19 and TRBJ1-2, with TRBD1 as a possible D gene (6 bases). This CDR3 has 15 residues. Trimming cost V 4 bases and J 2 bases, with 14 bases left between them. Germline CDR1 reads LNHDA; CDR2 reads SQIVND (reference sequence). CDR3: CASSTRQGQNYGYTF. The CDR3 DNA reads TGTGCCAGTAGTACGCGGCAAGGACAGAACTATGGCTACACCTTC.

The V gene is TRBV18, the J gene TRBJ2-7, with 10 bases matching TRBD1. CDR1 KGHSH and CDR2 LQKENI come from the germline V gene. The junction had 10 bases not matched to a gene; V was cut back by 6 bases and J by 5 bases. CDR3 size: 15 residues. The CDR3 protein is CASSSGTGVSDEQYF. The CDR3 DNA is TGTGCCAGCTCTTCCGGGACAGGGGTCTCGGACGAGCAGTACTTC.

This sequence joins TRBV29-1 and TRBJ2-7; 9 positions agree with TRBD1. Germline trimming cut 6 bases from V and 7 bases from J; bases unmatched to any gene: 13. CDR1 is SQVTM and CDR2 is ANQGSEA in the germline V gene. There are 14 residues in the CDR3. CDR3 in amino acids: CSVGWDRVNGEQYF. The CDR3 DNA reads TGCAGCGTCGGTTGGGACAGGGTTAACGGGGAGCAGTACTTC.

The chain recombines TRBV11-2 with TRBJ1-1; 9 bases fit TRBD1. V lost 2 bases to trimming and J lost 4 bases; unmatched junction nucleotides: 5. Germline lookup yields CDR1 SGHAT and CDR2 FQNNGV. The CDR3 loop spans 15 amino acids. The chain's CDR3 is CASSLTGGAGTEAFF. CDR3 in DNA: TGTGCCAGCAGCTTAACAGGGGGCGCGGGCACTGAAGCTTTCTTT.

V gene TRBV5-4 combines with J gene TRBJ1-4; TRBD1 aligns across 8 bases. V was clipped by 4 bases and J by 6 bases; unmatched bases: 5. The CDR3 is 14 residues long. Germline CDR1 is SGHNT and CDR2 is YYREEE (reference sequence). This chain's CDR3 is CASSTTGGDEKLFF. The CDR3 DNA sequence: TGTGCCAGCAGCACTACAGGGGGGGATGAAAAACTGTTTTTT.

The chain links TRBV28 to TRBJ2-1; 9 bases are a match to TRBD2. This CDR3 comprises 15 residues. CDR1 is MDHEN and CDR2 is SYDVKM in the germline V gene. V dropped 6 bases and J dropped 5; count of bases not matched to a gene: 8. The CDR3 sequence is CASSRAGGLNNEQFF. The CDR3 bases are TGTGCCAGCAGCCGGGCGGGGGGGCTCAACAATGAGCAGTTCTTC. Drawing the rest from reference TRBV28 and TRBJ2-1, the complete variable domain is DVKVTQSSRYLVKRTGEKVFLECVQDMDHENMFWYRQDPGLGLRLIYFSYDVKMKEKGDIPEGYSVSREKKERFSLILESASTNQTSMYLCASSRAGGLNNEQFFGPGTRLTVL.